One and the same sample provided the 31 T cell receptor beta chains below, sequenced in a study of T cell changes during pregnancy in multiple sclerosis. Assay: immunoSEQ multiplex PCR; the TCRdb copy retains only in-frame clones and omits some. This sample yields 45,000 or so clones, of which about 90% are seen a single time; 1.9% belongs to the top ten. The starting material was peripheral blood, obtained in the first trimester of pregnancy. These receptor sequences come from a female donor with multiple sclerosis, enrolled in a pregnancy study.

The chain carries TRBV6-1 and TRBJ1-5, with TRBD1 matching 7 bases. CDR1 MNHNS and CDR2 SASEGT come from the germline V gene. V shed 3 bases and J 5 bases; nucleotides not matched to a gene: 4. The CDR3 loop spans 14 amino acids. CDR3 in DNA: TGTGCCAGCAGTGACCTAACAGGGGATCAGCCCCAGCATTTT. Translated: CASSDLTGDQPQHF.

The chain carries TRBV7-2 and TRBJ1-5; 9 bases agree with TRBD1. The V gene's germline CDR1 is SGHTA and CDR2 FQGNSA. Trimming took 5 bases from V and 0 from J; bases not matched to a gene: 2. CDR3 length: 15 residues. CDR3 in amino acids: CASSEGQGSNQPQHF. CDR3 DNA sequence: TGTGCCAGCAGCGAGGGACAGGGTAGCAATCAGCCCCAGCATTTT. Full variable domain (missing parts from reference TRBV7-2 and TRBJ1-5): GAGVSQSPSNKVTEKGKDVELRCDPISGHTALYWYRQSLGQGLEFLIYFQGNSAPDKSGLPSDRFSAERTGGSVSTLTIQRTQQEDSAVYLCASSEGQGSNQPQHFGDGTRLSIL.

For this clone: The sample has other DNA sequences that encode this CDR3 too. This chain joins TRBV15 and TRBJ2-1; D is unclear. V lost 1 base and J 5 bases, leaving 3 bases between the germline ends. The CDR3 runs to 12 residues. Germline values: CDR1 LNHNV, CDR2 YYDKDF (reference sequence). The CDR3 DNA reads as TGTGCCACCAGCAGAGCAGACAATGAGCAGTTCTTC. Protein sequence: CATSRADNEQFF.

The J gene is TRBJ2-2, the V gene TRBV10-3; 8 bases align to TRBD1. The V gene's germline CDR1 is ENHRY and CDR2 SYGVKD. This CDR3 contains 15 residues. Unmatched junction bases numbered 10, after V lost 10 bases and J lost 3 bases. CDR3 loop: CATKDREKDTGELFF. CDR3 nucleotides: TGTGCCACCAAGGACAGGGAAAAGGACACCGGGGAGCTGTTTTTT.

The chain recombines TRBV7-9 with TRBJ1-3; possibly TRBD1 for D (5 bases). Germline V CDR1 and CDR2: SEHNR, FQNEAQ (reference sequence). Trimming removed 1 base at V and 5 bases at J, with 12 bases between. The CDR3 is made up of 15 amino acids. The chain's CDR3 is CASSLGSGGRNTIYF. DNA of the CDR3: TGTGCCAGCAGCTTAGGTTCCGGGGGAAGAAACACCATATATTTT.

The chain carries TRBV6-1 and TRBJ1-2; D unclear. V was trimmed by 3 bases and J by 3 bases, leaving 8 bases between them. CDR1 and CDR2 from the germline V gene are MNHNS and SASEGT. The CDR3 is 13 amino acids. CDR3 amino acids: CASSEGIYYGYTF. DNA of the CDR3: TGTGCCAGCAGTGAGGGCATTTACTATGGCTACACCTTC.

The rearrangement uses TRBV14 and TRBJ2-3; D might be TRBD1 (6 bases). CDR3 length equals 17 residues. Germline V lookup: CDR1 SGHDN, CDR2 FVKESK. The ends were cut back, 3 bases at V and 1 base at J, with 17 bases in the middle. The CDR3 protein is CASSHVRQAAGTDTQYF. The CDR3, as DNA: TGTGCCAGCAGCCATGTACGACAGGCAGCGGGCACAGATACGCAGTATTTT.

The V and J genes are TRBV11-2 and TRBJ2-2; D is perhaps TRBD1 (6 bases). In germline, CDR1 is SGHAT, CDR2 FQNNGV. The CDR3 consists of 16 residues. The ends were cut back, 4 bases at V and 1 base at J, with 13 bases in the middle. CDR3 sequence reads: CASSWLRGMNTGELFF. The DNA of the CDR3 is TGTGCCAGCAGCTGGCTTAGGGGGATGAACACCGGGGAGCTGTTTTTT.

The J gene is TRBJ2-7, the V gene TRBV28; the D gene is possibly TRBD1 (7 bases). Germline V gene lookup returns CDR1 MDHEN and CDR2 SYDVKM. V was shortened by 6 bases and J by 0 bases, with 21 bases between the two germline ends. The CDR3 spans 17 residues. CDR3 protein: CASSPLGQGGLSYEQYF. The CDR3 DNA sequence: TGTGCCAGCAGCCCCCTGGGGCAGGGGGGCCTCTCCTACGAGCAGTACTTC.

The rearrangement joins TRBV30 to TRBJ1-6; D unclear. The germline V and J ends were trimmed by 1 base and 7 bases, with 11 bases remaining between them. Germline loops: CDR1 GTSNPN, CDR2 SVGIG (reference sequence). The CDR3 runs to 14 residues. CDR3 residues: CAWSGGGLNSPLHF. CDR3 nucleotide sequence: TGTGCCTGGAGTGGTGGTGGCCTCAATTCACCCCTCCACTTT. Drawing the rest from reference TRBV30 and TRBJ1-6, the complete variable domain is SQTIHQWPATLVQPVGSPLSLECTVEGTSNPNLYWYRQAAGRGLQLLFYSVGIGQISSEVPQNLSASRPQDRQFILSSKKLLLSDSGFYLCAWSGGGLNSPLHFGNGTRLTVT.

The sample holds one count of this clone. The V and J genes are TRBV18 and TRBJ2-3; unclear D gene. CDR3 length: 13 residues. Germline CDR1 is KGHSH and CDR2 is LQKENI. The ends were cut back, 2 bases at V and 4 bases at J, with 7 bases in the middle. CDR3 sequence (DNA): TGTGCCAGCTCACCAAACAAAGCAGATACGCAGTATTTT. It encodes CASSPNKADTQYF.

The CDR3 sequence is CASSLPGTDPYEQYF. In DNA, the CDR3 is TGTGCCAGCAGCTTACCTGGGACAGACCCCTACGAGCAGTACTTC. V usage is TRBV7-2 and J usage is TRBJ2-7, with TRBD1 matching over 7 bases. Germline V gene data show CDR1 as SGHTA and CDR2 as FQGNSA. CDR3 length: 15 residues. Trimming cost V 2 bases and J 2 bases; bases outside gene matches: 6.

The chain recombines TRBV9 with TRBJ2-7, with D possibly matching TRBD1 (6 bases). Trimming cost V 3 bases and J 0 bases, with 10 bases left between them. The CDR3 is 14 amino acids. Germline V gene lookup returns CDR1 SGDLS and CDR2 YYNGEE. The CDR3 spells CASSASDSSYEQYF. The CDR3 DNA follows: TGTGCCAGCAGCGCCTCGGACAGCTCCTACGAGCAGTACTTC.

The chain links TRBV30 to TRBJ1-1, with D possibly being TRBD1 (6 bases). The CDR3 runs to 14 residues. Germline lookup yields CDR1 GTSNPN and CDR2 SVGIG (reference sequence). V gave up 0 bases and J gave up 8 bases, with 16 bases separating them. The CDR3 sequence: CAWSVQAGRGEAFF. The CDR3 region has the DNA TGTGCCTGGAGTGTACAGGCAGGGAGGGGGGAAGCTTTCTTT.

The CDR3, as DNA: TGTGCCAGCCCACCCCCCCGGGGGGCCCCAGATACGCAGTATTTT. This sequence encodes CASPPPRGAPDTQYF. The chain couples TRBV28 to TRBJ2-3, with D tentatively TRBD2 (7 bases). The V and J ends lost 8 bases and 4 bases respectively, with 19 bases between them. The V gene's germline CDR1 is MDHEN and CDR2 SYDVKM. This CDR3 comprises 15 residues.

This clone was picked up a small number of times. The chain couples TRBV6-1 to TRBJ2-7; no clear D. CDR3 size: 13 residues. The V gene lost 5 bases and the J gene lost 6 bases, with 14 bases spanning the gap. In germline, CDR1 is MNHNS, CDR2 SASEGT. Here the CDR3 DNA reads TGTGCCAGCAGTCTCTATGTTCGAGGCGAGCAGTACTTC. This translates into CASSLYVRGEQYF.

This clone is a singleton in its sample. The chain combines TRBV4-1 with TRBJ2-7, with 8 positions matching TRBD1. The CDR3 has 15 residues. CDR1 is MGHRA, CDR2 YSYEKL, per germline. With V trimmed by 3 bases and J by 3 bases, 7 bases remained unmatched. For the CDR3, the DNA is TGCGCCAGCAGCCACGGACAGGGCCCCGACTACGAGCAGTACTTC. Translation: CASSHGQGPDYEQYF.

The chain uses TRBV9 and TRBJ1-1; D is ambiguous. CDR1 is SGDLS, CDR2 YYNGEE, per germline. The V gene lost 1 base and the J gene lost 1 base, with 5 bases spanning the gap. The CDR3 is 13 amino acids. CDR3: CASSVSGNTEAFF. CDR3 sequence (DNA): TGTGCCAGCAGCGTATCCGGGAACACTGAAGCTTTCTTT. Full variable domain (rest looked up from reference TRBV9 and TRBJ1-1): DSGVTQTPKHLITATGQRVTLRCSPRSGDLSVYWYQQSLDQGLQFLIQYYNGEERAKGNILERFSAQQFPDLHSELNLSSLELGDSALYFCASSVSGNTEAFFGQGTRLTVV.

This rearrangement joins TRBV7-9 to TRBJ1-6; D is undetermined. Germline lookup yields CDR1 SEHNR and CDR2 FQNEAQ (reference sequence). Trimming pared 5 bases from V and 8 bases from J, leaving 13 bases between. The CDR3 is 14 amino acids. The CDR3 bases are TGTGCCAGCAGCCCGGTGGCCGGGTATTCACCCCTCCACTTT. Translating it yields CASSPVAGYSPLHF.

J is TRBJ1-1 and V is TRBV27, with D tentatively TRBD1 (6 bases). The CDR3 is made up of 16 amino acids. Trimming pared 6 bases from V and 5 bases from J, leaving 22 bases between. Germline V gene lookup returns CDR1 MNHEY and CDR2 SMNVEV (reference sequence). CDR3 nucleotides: TGTGCCAGCAGCTACCGACAGGTAGGTCAAGGGACTGAAGCTTTCTTT. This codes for CASSYRQVGQGTEAFF.

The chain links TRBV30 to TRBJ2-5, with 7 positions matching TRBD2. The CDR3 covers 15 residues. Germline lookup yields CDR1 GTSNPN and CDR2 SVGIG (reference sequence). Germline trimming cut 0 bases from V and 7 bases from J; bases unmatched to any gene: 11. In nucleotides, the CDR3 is TGTGCCTGGAGTGTACCAGCGGGGCCCTTTGGGACCCAGTACTTC. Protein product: CAWSVPAGPFGTQYF.

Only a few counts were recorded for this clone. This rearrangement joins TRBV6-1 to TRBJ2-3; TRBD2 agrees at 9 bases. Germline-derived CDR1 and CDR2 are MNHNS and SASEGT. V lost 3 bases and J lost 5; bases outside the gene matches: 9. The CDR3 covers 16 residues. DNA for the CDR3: TGTGCCAGCAGTGAGTCAGCGGGGGGCGGAGGAGATACGCAGTATTTT. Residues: CASSESAGGGGDTQYF.

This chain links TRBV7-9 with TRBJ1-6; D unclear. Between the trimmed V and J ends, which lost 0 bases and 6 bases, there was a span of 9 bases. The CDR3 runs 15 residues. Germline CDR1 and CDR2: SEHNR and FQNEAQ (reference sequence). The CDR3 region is CASSLAGTANSPLHF. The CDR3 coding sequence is TGTGCCAGCAGCTTAGCGGGCACAGCTAATTCACCCCTCCACTTT.

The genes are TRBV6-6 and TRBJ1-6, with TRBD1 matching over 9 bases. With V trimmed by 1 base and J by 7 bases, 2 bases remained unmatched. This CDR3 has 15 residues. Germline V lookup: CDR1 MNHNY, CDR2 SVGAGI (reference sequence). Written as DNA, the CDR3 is TGTGCCAGCAGTTACTTAGGACAGGGGAATTCACCCCTCCACTTT. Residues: CASSYLGQGNSPLHF.

As DNA, the CDR3 is TGTGCCAGCAAGACTGGGGGGGCTTACTATGGCTACACCTTC. Its protein product is CASKTGGAYYGYTF. This rearrangement joins TRBV28 to TRBJ1-2, with D possibly being TRBD1 (6 bases). Germline V gene data show CDR1 as MDHEN and CDR2 as SYDVKM. CDR3 length: 14 residues. The V and J ends lost 7 bases and 3 bases respectively, with 15 bases between them.

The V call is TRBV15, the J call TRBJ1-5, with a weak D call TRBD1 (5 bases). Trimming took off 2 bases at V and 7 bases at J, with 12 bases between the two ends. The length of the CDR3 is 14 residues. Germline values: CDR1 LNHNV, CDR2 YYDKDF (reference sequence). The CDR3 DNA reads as TGTGCCACCAGCAGACCCCAGGGCGTACAGCCCCAGCATTTT. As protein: CATSRPQGVQPQHF.

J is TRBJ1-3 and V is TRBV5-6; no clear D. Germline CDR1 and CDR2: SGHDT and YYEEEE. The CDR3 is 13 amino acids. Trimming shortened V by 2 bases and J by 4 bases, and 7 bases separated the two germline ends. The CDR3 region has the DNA TGTGCCAGCAGCTTCGGTCTCGGAAACACCATATATTTT. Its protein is CASSFGLGNTIYF.

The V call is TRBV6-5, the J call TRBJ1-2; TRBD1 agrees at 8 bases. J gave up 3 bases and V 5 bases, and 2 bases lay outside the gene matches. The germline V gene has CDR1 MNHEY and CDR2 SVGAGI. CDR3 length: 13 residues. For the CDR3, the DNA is TGTGCCAGCAGTCAGGGGGCCTACTATGGCTACACCTTC. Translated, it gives CASSQGAYYGYTF.

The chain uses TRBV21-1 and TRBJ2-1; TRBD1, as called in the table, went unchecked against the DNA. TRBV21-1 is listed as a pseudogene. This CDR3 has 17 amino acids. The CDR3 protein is CASGGQSAGKRKNEQFF. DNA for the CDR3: TGTGCCAGTGGGGGACAGAGCGCCGGGAAGAGAAAGAATGAGCAGTTCTTC.

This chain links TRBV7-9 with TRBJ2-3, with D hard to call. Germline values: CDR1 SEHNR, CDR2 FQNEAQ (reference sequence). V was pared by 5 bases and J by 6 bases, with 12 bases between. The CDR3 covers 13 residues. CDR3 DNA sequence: TGTGCCAGCAGCACCCCACTCTGGGATACGCAGTATTTT. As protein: CASSTPLWDTQYF.

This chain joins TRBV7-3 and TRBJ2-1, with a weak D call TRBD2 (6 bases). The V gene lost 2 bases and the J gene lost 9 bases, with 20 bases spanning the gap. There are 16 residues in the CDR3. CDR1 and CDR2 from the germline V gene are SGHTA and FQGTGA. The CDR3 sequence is CASSLEVGAGRSEQFF. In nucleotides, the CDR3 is TGTGCCAGCAGCTTAGAGGTTGGGGCAGGGAGGAGTGAGCAGTTCTTC.